This T cell receptor beta chain originates from a study of naive and memory T cell subsets. Per germline, CDR1 DFQATT and CDR2 SNEGSKA (reference sequence). Trimming stripped 0 bases from V and 6 bases from J, with 9 bases between. The length of the CDR3 is 13 residues. Four PCR rounds used nested alpha and beta constant region primers plus the SP2 primer. TCRdb processed the UMI-ligation and nested PCR reads anew with MiXCR; each CDR3 protein has one entry. This sample has fewer than 35,000 distinct CDR3 sequences; approximately 7.1% occur once, and the top ten carry approximately 3%. This clonotype is medium-sized within its sample. Treatment denoted: skin biopsy from PPD injection site in Mantoux-positive individual. A UMI-containing oligonucleotide was joined by 3' ligation to the TCR cDNA template.

V is TRBV20-1 and J is TRBJ2-4, with D hard to call. The specimen was skin, collected from a tuberculin skin test site. The sequence was obtained from an adult in good health. The CDR3 region has the DNA TGCAGTGCTAGAGATCTGGGCAGAAACATTCAGTACTTC. Translation gives CSARDLGRNIQYF.